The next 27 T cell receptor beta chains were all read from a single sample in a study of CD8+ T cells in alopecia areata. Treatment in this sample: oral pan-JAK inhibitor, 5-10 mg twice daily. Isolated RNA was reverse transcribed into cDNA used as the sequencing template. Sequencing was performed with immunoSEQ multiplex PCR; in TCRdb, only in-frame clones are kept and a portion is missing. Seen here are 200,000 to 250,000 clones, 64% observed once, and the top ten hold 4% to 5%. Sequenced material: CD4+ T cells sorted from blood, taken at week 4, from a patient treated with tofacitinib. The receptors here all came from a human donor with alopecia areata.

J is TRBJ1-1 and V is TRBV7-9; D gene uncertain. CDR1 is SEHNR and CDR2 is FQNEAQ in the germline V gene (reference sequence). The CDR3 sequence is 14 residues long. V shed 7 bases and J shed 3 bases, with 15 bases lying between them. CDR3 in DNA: TGTGCCAGCACACCGGGCCCGACTTACACTGAAGCTTTCTTT. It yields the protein CASTPGPTYTEAFF.

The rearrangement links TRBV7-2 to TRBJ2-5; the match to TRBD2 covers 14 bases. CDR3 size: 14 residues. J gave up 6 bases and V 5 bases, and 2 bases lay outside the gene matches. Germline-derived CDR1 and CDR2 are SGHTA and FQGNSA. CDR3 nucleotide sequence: TGTGCCAGCAGCCGGACTAGCGGGGGGCAGACCCAGTACTTC. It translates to CASSRTSGGQTQYF.

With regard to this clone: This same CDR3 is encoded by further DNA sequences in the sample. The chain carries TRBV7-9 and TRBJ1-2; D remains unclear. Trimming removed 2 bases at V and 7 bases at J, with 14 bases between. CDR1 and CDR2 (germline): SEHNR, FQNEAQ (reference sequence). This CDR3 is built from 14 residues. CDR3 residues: CASSLTPAVSGYTF. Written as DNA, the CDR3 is TGTGCCAGCAGCTTAACCCCGGCCGTGTCTGGCTACACCTTC.

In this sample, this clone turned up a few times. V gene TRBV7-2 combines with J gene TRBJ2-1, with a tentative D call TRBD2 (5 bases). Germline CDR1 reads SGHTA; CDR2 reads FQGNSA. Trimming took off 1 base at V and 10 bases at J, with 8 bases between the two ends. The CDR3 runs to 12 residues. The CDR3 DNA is TGTGCCAGCAGCTTAGTCGGGGTAGAGCAGTTCTTC. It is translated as CASSLVGVEQFF.

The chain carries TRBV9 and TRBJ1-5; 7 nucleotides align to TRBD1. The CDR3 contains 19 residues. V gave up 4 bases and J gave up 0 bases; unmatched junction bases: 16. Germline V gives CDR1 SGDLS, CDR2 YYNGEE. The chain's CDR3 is CASSPLSGTDTYSNQPQHF. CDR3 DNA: TGTGCCAGCAGCCCCCTCTCCGGGACAGACACTTATAGCAATCAGCCCCAGCATTTT.

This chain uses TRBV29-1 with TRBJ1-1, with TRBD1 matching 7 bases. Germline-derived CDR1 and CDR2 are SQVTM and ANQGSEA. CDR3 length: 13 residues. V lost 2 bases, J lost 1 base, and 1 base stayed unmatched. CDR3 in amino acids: CSVEKGANTEAFF. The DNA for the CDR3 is TGCAGCGTTGAAAAGGGGGCGAACACTGAAGCTTTCTTT.

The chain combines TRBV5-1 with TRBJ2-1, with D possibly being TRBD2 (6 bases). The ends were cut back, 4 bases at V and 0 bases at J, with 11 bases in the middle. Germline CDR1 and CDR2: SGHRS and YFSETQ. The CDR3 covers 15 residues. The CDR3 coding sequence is TGCGCCAGCAGCATAGCGGCGAGCTCCTACAATGAGCAGTTCTTC. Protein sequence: CASSIAASSYNEQFF.

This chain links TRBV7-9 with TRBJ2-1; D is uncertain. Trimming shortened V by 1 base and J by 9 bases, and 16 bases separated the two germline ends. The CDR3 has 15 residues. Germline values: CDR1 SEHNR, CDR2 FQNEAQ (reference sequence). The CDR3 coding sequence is TGTGCCAGCAGCTTAGGAGGTGTTCGGCGAGCTGAGCAGTTCTTC. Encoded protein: CASSLGGVRRAEQFF.

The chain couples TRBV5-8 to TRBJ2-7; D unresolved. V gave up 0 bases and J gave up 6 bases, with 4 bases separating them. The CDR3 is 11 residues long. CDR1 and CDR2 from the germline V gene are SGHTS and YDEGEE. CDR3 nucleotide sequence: TGTGCCAGCAGCTTGGTAAGCGAGCAGTACTTC. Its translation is CASSLVSEQYF.

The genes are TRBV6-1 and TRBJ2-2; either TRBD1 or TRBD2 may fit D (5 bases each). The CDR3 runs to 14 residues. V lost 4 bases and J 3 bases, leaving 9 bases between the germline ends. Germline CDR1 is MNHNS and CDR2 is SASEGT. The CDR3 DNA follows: TGTGCCAGCAGTGCCGGGGCCCACACCGGGGAGCTGTTTTTT. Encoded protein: CASSAGAHTGELFF.

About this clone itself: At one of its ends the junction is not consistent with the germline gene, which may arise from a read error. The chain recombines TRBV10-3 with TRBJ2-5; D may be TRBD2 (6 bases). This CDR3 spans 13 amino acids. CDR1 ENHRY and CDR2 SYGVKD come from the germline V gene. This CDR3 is CAISETTRETQHF. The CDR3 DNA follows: TGTGCCATCAGCGAGACCACCCGGGAGACCCAGCACTTC.

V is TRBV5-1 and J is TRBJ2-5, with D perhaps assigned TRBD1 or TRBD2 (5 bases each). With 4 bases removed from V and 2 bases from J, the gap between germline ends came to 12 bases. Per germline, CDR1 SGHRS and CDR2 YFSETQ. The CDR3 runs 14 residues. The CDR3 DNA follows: TGCGCCAGCAGCCTCCGGGACGGTCAAGAGACCCAGTACTTC. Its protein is CASSLRDGQETQYF.

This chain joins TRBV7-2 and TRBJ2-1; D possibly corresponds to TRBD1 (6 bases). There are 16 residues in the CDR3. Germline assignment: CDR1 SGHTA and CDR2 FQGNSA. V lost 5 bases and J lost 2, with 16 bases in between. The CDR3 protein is CASSRTGYPPYNEQFF. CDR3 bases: TGTGCCAGCAGCCGAACAGGGTACCCACCCTACAATGAGCAGTTCTTC.

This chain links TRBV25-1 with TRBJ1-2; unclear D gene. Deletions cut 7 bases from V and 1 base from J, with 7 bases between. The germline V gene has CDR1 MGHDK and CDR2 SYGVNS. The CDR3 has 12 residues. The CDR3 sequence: CASNLDNYGYTF. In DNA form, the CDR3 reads TGTGCCAGCAATCTGGATAACTATGGCTACACCTTC.

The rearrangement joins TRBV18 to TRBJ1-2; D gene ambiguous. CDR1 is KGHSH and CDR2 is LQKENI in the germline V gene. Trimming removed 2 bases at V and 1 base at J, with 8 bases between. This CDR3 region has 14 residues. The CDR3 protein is CASSPRGFNYGYTF. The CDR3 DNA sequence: TGTGCCAGCTCACCAAGAGGATTTAACTATGGCTACACCTTC.

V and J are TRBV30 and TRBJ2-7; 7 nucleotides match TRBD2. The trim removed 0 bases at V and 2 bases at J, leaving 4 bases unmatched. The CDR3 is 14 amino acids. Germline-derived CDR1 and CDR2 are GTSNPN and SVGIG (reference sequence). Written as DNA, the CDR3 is TGTGCCTGGAGTGTATGGGGGGGAGCCTACGAGCAGTACTTC. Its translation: CAWSVWGGAYEQYF.

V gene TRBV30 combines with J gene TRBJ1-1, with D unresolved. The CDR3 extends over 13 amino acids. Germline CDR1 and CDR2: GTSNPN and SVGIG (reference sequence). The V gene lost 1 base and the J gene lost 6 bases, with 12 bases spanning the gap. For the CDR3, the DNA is TGTGCCTGGAGTGCAGAACCCAACTCTGAAGCTTTCTTT. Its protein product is CAWSAEPNSEAFF.

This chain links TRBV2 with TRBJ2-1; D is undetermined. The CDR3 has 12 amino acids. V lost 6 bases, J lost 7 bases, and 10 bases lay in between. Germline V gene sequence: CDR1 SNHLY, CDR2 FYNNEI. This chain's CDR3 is CASSGLTNEQFF. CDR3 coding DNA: TGTGCCAGCAGCGGTCTAACTAATGAGCAGTTCTTC. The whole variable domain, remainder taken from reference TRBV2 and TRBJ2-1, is EPEVTQTPSHQVTQMGQEVILRCVPISNHLYFYWYRQILGQKVEFLVSFYNNEISEKSEIFDDQFSVERPDGSNFTLKIRSTKLEDSAMYFCASSGLTNEQFFGPGTRLTVL.

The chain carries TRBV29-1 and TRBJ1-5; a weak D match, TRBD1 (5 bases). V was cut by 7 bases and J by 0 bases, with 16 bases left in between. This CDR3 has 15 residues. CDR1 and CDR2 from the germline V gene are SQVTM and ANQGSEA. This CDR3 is CSDRSGFYSNQPQHF. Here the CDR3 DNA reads TGCAGCGACCGCTCAGGGTTCTATAGCAATCAGCCCCAGCATTTT. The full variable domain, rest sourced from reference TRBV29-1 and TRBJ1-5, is SAVISQKPSRDICQRGTSLTIQCQVDSQVTMMFWYRQQPGQSLTLIATANQGSEATYESGFVIDKFPISRPNLTFSTLTVSNMSPEDSSIYLCSDRSGFYSNQPQHFGDGTRLSIL.

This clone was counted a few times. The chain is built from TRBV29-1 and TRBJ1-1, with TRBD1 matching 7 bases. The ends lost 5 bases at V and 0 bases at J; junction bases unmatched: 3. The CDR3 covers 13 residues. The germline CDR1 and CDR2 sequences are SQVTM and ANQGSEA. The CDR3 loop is CSVSGQMNTEAFF. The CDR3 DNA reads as TGCAGCGTTTCGGGACAGATGAACACTGAAGCTTTCTTT.

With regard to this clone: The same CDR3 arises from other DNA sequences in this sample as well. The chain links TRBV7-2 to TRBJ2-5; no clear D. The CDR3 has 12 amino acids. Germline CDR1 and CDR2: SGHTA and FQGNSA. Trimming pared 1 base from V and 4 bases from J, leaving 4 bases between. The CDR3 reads CASSLVGETQYF. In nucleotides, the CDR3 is TGTGCCAGCAGCTTAGTGGGAGAGACCCAGTACTTC.

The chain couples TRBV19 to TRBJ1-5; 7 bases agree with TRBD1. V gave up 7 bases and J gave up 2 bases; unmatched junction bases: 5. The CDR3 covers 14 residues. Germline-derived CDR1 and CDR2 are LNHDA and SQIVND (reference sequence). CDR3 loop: CASTLDRGNQPQHF. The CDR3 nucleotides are TGTGCCAGTACCCTCGACAGGGGCAATCAGCCCCAGCATTTT. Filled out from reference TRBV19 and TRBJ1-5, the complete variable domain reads DGGITQSPKYLFRKEGQNVTLSCEQNLNHDAMYWYRQDPGQGLRLIYYSQIVNDFQKGDIAEGYSVSREKKESFPLTVTSAQKNPTAFYLCASTLDRGNQPQHFGDGTRLSIL.

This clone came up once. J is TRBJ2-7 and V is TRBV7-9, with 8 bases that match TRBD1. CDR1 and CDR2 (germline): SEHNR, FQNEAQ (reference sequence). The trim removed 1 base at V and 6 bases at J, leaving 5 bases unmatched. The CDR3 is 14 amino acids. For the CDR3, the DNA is TGTGCCAGCAGCTTAGGACAGGGGTCTCTCGAGCAGTACTTC. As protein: CASSLGQGSLEQYF.

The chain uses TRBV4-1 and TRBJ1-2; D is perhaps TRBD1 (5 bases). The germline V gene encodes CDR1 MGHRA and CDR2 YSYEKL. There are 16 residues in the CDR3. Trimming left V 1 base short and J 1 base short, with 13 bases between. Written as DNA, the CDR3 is TGCGCCAGCAGCCAAGTCCAGGGAGTTGTTAACTATGGCTACACCTTC. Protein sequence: CASSQVQGVVNYGYTF.

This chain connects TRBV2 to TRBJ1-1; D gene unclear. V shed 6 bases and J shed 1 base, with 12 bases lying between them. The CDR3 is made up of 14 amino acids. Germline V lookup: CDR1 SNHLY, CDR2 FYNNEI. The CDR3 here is CASRAGVPNTEAFF. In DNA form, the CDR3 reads TGTGCCAGCAGAGCTGGGGTACCGAACACTGAAGCTTTCTTT.

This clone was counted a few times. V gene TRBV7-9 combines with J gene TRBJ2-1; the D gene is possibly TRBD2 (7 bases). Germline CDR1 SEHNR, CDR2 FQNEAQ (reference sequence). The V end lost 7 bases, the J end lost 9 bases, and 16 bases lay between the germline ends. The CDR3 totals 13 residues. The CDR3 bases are TGTGCCAGCACCCTAAGGGGGGGCGGTGAGCAGTTCTTC. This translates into CASTLRGGGEQFF.

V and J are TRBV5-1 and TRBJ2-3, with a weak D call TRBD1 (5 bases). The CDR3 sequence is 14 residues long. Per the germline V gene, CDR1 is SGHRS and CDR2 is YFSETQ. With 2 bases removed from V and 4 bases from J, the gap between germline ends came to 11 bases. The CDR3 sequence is CASSLLRAADTQYF. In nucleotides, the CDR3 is TGCGCCAGCAGCTTACTCAGGGCAGCAGATACGCAGTATTTT.